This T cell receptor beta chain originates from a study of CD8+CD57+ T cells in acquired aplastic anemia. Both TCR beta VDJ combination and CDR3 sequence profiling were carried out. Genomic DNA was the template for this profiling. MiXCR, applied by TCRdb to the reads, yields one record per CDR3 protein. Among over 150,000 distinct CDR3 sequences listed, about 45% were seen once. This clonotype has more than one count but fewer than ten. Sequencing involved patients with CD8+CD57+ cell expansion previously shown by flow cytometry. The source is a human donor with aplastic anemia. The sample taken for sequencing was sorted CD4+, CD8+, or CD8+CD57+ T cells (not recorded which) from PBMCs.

In DNA form, the CDR3 reads TGTGCCAGCAAACGAACTAGCGGGGATTCCTACGAGCAGTACTTC. Translating it yields CASKRTSGDSYEQYF. This chain links TRBV27 with TRBJ2-7; 10 bases are a match to TRBD2. This CDR3 comprises 15 residues. Germline CDR1 and CDR2: MNHEY and SMNVEV (reference sequence). The V segment lost 7 bases and the J segment 1 base; nucleotides outside the gene matches: 7.